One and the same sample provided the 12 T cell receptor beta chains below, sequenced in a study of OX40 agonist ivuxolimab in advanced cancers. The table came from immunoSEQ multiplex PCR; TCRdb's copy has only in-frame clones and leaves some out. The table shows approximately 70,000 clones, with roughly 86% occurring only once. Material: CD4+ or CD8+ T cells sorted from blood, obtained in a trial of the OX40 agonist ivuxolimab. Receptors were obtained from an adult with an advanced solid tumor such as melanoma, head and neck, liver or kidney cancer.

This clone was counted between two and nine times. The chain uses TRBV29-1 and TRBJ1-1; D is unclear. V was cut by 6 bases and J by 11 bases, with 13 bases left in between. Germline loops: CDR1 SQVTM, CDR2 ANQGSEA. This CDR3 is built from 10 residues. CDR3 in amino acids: CSVLDTQAFF. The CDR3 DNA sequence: TGCAGCGTCCTTGACACCCAGGCTTTCTTT.

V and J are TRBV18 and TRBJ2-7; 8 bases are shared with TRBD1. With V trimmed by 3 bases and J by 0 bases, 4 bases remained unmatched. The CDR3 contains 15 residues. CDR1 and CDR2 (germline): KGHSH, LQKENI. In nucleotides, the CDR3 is TGTGCCAGCTCACCGGACAGGGCCGCCTCCTACGAGCAGTACTTC. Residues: CASSPDRAASYEQYF.

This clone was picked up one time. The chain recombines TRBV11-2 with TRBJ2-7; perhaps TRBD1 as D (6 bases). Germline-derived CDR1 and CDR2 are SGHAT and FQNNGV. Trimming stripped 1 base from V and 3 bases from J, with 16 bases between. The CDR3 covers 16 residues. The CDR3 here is CASSLARVAGVYEQYF. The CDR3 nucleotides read TGTGCCAGCAGCTTAGCCCGTGTGGCAGGGGTCTACGAGCAGTACTTC.

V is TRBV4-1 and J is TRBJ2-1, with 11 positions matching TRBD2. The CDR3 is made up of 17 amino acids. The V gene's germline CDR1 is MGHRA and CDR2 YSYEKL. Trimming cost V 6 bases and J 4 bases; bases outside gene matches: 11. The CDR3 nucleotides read TGCGCCAGCAGTTACACGACCGGGACTAGCGGTTACAATGAGCAGTTCTTC. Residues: CASSYTTGTSGYNEQFF.

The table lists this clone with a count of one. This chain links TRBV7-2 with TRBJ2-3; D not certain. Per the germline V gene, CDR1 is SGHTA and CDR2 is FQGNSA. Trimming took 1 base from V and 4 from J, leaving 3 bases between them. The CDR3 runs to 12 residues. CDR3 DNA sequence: TGTGCCAGCAGCTTAGTGGCAGATACGCAGTATTTT. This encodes CASSLVADTQYF.

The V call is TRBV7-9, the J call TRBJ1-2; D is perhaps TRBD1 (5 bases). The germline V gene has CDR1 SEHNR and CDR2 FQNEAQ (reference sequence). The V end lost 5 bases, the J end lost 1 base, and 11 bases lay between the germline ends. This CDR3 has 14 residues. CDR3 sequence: CASSPTGGNYGYTF. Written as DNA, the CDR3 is TGTGCCAGCAGCCCAACAGGAGGTAACTATGGCTACACCTTC. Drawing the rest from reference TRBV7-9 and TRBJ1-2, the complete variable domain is DTGVSQNPRHKITKRGQNVTFRCDPISEHNRLYWYRQTLGQGPEFLTYFQNEAQLEKSRLLSDRFSAERPKGSFSTLEIQRTEQGDSAMYLCASSPTGGNYGYTFGSGTRLTVV.

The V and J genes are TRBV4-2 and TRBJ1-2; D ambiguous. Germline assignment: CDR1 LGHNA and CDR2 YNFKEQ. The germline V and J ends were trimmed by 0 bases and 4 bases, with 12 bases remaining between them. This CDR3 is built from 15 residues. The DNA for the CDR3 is TGTGCCAGCAGCCAAGATACGTCACAGCCCTATGGCTACACCTTC. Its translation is CASSQDTSQPYGYTF.

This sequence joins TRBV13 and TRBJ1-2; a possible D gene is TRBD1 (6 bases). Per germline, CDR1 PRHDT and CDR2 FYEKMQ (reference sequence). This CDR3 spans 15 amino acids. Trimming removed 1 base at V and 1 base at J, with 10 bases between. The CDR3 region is CASSLVGGVNYGYTF. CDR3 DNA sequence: TGTGCCAGCAGCTTAGTAGGGGGAGTTAACTATGGCTACACCTTC.

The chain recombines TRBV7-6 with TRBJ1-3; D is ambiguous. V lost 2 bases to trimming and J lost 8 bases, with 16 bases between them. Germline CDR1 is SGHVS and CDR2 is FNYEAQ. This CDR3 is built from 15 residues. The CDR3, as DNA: TGTGCCAGCAGCTTAATGATGGGATCTTGGTACACCATATATTTT. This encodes CASSLMMGSWYTIYF. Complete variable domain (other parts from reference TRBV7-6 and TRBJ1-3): GAGVSQSPRYKVTKRGQDVALRCDPISGHVSLYWYRQALGQGPEFLTYFNYEAQQDKSGLPNDRFSAERPEGSISTLTIQRTEQRDSAMYRCASSLMMGSWYTIYFGEGSWLTVV.

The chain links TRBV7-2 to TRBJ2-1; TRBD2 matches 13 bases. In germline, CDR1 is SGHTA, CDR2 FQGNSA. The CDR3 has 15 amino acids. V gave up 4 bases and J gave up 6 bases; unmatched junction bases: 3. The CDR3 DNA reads TGTGCCAGCAGCTCGGGACTAGCGGGAATCAATGAGCAGTTCTTC. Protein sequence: CASSSGLAGINEQFF.

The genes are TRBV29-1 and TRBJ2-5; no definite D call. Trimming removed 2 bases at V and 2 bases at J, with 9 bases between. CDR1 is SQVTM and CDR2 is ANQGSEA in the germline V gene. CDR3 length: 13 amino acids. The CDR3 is CSVEWQIQETQYF. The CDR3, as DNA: TGCAGCGTTGAATGGCAGATACAAGAGACCCAGTACTTC. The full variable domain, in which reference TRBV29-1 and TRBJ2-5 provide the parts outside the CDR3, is SAVISQKPSRDICQRGTSLTIQCQVDSQVTMMFWYRQQPGQSLTLIATANQGSEATYESGFVIDKFPISRPNLTFSTLTVSNMSPEDSSIYLCSVEWQIQETQYFGPGTRLLVL.

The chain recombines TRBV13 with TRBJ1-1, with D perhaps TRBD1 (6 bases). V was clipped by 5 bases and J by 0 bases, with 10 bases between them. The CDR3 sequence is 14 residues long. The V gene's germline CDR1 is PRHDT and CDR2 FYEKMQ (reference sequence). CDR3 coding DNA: TGTGCCAGCAGCCCTACAGGGTTGAACACTGAAGCTTTCTTT. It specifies CASSPTGLNTEAFF.